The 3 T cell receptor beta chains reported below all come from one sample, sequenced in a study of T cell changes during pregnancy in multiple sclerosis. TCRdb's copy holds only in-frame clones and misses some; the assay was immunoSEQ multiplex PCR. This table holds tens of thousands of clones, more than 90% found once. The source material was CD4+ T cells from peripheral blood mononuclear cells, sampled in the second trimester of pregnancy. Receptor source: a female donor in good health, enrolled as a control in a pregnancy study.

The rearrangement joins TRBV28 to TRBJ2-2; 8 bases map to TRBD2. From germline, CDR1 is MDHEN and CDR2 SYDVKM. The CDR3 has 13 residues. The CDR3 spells CGTTSGGTGELFF. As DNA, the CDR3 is TGTGGCACGACCAGCGGGGGCACCGGGGAGCTGTTTTTT.

CDR3 region: CASRGQGNTGELFF. The CDR3 nucleotides read TGTGCCTCAAGAGGCCAGGGGAACACCGGGGAGCTGTTTTTT. V usage is TRBV10-3 and J usage is TRBJ2-2; D perhaps matches TRBD1 (5 bases). V was pared by 11 bases and J by 1 base, with 14 bases between. CDR3 size: 14 residues. From germline, CDR1 is ENHRY and CDR2 SYGVKD.

CDR3 region: CASSSSGGYTDTQYF. The CDR3 nucleotides are TGTGCCAGCAGTTCTAGCGGGGGCTACACAGATACGCAGTATTTT. V is TRBV6-5 and J is TRBJ2-3; 10 bases match TRBD2. V was clipped by 4 bases and J by 2 bases; unmatched bases: 3. The germline V gene has CDR1 MNHEY and CDR2 SVGAGI. CDR3 length equals 15 residues.